These T cell receptor beta chains were read from a single sample in a study of graft-versus-host responses after intestinal transplantation. Assay: immunoSEQ multiplex PCR; the TCRdb copy retains only in-frame clones and omits some. This table holds 37,000 or so clones, approximately 86% found once. This material consisted of ileum tissue, taken less than 210 days after intestinal transplant. The receptors derive from a human patient who received an intestinal transplant, so some T cells may come from the graft donor. Each CDR3 is given with its conserved first and last residue. Not all rows give a size; the values are once, few, many and, for expanded clones, a class.

J gene: TRBJ2-1
clone size: NA
V gene: TRBV7-9
CDR3 protein: CASSLTPGNEQFF

J gene: TRBJ1-2
clone size: NA
V gene: TRBV6-5
CDR3 protein: CASSYRQNYGYTF

J gene: TRBJ1-2
clone size: once
V gene: TRBV19
CDR3 protein: CASRRLGYGYTF

J gene: TRBJ2-7
clone size: NA
V gene: TRBV13
CDR3 protein: CASRHTAEIEQYF

J gene: TRBJ2-1
clone size: once
V gene: TRBV7-9
CDR3 protein: CASSLAGEDNEQFF

J gene: TRBJ2-3
clone size: NA
V gene: TRBV5-1
CDR3 protein: CASSLRGGPLFFTDTQYF

J gene: TRBJ2-7
clone size: NA
V gene: TRBV15
CDR3 protein: CATSHGLADPHEQYF

J gene: TRBJ1-4
clone size: NA
V gene: TRBV6-5
CDR3 protein: CASSSRTGSANEKLFF

J gene: TRBJ2-1
clone size: NA
V gene: TRBV6-1
CDR3 protein: CASSEFTGLGPYNEQFF

J gene: TRBJ2-7
clone size: NA
V gene: TRBV5-1
CDR3 protein: CASSLAPDIYEQYF

J gene: TRBJ1-1
clone size: NA
V gene: TRBV20-1
CDR3 protein: CSARVTVEAFF

J gene: TRBJ2-7
clone size: NA
V gene: TRBV28
CDR3 protein: CASSSPSRGEQYF

J gene: TRBJ2-7
clone size: once
V gene: TRBV6-6
CDR3 protein: CASSSRGAPYEQYF

J gene: TRBJ2-1
clone size: once
V gene: TRBV5-1
CDR3 protein: CASSSLGAGAYNEQFF

J gene: TRBJ2-7
clone size: NA
V gene: TRBV5-8
CDR3 protein: CASSQYGAGRHEQYF

J gene: TRBJ1-2
clone size: NA
V gene: TRBV6-1
CDR3 protein: CASSEGGHPNYGYTF

J gene: TRBJ2-7
clone size: NA
V gene: TRBV19
CDR3 protein: CASSLRDRVWKCYEQYF

J gene: TRBJ1-3
clone size: NA
V gene: TRBV11-2
CDR3 protein: CASSFISGASGNTIYF

J gene: TRBJ2-2
clone size: NA
V gene: TRBV5-6
CDR3 protein: CASSWVDSSSWGELFF

J gene: TRBJ1-5
clone size: NA
V gene: TRBV28
CDR3 protein: CASSSPGGGPQPQHF

J gene: TRBJ2-7
clone size: NA
V gene: TRBV10-3
CDR3 protein: CAISPGQGAGEQYF

J gene: TRBJ2-2
clone size: NA
V gene: TRBV5-1
CDR3 protein: CATSLAGGSGELFF

J gene: TRBJ2-1
clone size: few
V gene: TRBV27
CDR3 protein: CASSRGWEQFF

J gene: TRBJ2-3
clone size: NA
V gene: TRBV28
CDR3 protein: CASSLSGRGWGSTDTQYF

J gene: TRBJ2-1
clone size: NA
V gene: TRBV5-1
CDR3 protein: CASSLGEWQHNEQFF

J gene: TRBJ2-7
clone size: NA
V gene: TRBV6-4
CDR3 protein: CASSSSGGVQYF

J gene: TRBJ2-3
clone size: NA
V gene: TRBV2
CDR3 protein: CASSDLGIYGDTQYF

J gene: TRBJ2-4
clone size: NA
V gene: TRBV5-1
CDR3 protein: CASSYGLAGHKNIQYF

J gene: TRBJ2-7
clone size: NA
V gene: TRBV28
CDR3 protein: CASSFSRERGDEQYF

J gene: TRBJ1-3
clone size: NA
V gene: TRBV13
CDR3 protein: CASSSRTGFGNTIYF

J gene: TRBJ2-3
clone size: NA
V gene: TRBV27
CDR3 protein: CASSPRLDTQYF

J gene: TRBJ2-1
clone size: NA
V gene: TRBV14
CDR3 protein: CASSLIAGRGEQFF

J gene: TRBJ2-7
clone size: NA
V gene: TRBV5-3
CDR3 protein: CARSPWGAELYEQYF

J gene: NA
clone size: NA
V gene: TRBV6-1
CDR3 protein: CASSEGQFNFYEQYF

J gene: TRBJ1-3
clone size: NA
V gene: TRBV5-1
CDR3 protein: CASSSQGPGNTIYF

J gene: TRBJ2-7
clone size: NA
V gene: TRBV7-2
CDR3 protein: CASSLAGITYEQYF

J gene: TRBJ2-3
clone size: NA
V gene: TRBV27
CDR3 protein: CASRTRTGSTDTQYF

J gene: TRBJ2-1
clone size: once
V gene: TRBV28
CDR3 protein: CASRAGSLGGDEQFF

J gene: TRBJ2-7
clone size: NA
V gene: TRBV6-6
CDR3 protein: CASSYPEYEQYF

J gene: TRBJ1-1
clone size: NA
V gene: TRBV18
CDR3 protein: CASSPLGTEAFF